This entry is about one T cell receptor beta chain. This sample was taken from a study of CD8+ T cells in alopecia areata. In each case, RNA was isolated and then reverse transcribed into cDNA as the sequencing template. The data were produced by immunoSEQ multiplex PCR, yet TCRdb's version contains in-frame clones alone and is incomplete. Of 90,000 to 100,000 clones listed, 35% to 45% are singletons. Germline-derived CDR1 and CDR2 are LNHDA and SQIVND (reference sequence). The trim removed 0 bases at V and 12 bases at J, leaving 7 bases unmatched. This CDR3 region has 14 residues. This clonotype was sampled from a human donor with alopecia areata. The chain couples TRBV19 to TRBJ2-7, with 11 bases matching TRBD2. Sequences were obtained from CD4+ T cells sorted from blood. In nucleotides, the CDR3 is TGTGCCAGTAGTATAGATCCACTAGCGGGAGCGACGTACTTC. Its protein is CASSIDPLAGATYF.